This T cell receptor beta chain was sequenced for a study of technical replicates of blood from several donors. From germline, CDR1 is WSHSY and CDR2 SAAADI. The CDR3 has 13 residues. V shed 7 bases, J shed 10 bases, and the junction held 6 bases outside the gene matches. The assay was immunoSEQ multiplex PCR, and TCRdb's table has in-frame clones only and misses some. This table holds around 57,000 clones, roughly 92% found once. The V and J genes are TRBV10-2 and TRBJ2-3, with 12 nucleotides matching TRBD2. Sequencing was carried out using T cells isolated from PBMCs. The receptor's source is a human donor in good health. The CDR3 sequence: CASTASGRESQYF. The CDR3 DNA follows: TGCGCCAGCACGGCTAGCGGGAGGGAATCGCAGTATTTT.